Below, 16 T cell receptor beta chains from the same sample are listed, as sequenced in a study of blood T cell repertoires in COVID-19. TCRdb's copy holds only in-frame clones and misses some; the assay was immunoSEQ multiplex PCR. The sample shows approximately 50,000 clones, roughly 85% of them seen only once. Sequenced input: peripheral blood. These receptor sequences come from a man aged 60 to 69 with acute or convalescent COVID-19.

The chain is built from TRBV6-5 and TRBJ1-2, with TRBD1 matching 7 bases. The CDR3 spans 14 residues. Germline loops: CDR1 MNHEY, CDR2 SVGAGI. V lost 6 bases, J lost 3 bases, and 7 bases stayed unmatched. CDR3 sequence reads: CASSRPRGDYGYTF. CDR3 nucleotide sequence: TGTGCCAGCAGCCGCCCCAGGGGGGACTATGGCTACACCTTC.

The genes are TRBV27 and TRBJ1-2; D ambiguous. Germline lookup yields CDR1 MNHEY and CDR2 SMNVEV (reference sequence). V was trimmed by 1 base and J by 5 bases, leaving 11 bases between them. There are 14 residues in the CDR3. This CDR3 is CASSLLHGRYGYTF. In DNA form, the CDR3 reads TGTGCCAGCAGTTTATTGCACGGGAGGTATGGCTACACCTTC.

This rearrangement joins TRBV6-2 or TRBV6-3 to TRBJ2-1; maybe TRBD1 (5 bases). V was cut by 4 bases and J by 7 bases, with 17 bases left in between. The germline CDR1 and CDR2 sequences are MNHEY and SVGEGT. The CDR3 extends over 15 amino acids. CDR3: CASSFRSLNRNEQFF. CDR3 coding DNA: TGTGCCAGCAGTTTCCGCTCACTAAACAGGAATGAGCAGTTCTTC.

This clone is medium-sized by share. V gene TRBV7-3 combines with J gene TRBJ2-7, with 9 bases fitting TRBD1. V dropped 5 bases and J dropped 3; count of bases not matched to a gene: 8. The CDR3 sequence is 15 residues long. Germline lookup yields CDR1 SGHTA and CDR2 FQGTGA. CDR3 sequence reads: CASSLGTGFGYEQYF. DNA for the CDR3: TGTGCCAGCAGCCTCGGGACAGGGTTTGGCTACGAGCAGTACTTC.

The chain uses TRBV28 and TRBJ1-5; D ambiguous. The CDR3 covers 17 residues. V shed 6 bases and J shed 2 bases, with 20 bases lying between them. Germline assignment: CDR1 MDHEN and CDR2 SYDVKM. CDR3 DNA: TGTGCCAGCAGGGAAGAAAGAGGAGGAAGGGGCAATCAGCCCCAGCATTTT. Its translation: CASREERGGRGNQPQHF.

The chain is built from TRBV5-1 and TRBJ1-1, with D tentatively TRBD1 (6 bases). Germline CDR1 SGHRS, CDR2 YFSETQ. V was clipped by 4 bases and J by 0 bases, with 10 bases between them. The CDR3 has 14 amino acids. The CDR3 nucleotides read TGCGCCAGCAGCCCCGACAGGATGAACACTGAAGCTTTCTTT. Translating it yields CASSPDRMNTEAFF.

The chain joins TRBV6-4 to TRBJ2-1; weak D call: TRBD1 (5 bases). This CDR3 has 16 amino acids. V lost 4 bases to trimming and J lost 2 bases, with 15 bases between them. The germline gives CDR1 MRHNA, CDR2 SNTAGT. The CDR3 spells CASSGSWAGTYNEQFF. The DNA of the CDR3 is TGTGCCAGCAGTGGCTCCTGGGCAGGGACCTACAATGAGCAGTTCTTC.

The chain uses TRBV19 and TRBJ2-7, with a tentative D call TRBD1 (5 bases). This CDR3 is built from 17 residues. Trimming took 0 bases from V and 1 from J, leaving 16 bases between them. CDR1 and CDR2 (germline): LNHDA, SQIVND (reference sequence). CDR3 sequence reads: CASSIDAQWGSSYEQYF. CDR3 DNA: TGTGCCAGTAGTATAGATGCGCAGTGGGGCAGTTCCTACGAGCAGTACTTC.

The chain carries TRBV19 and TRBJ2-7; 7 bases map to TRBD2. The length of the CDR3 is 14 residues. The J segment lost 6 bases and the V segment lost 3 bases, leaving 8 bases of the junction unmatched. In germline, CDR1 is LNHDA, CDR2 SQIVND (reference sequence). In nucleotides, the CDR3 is TGTGCCAGTAGTATCGTCGTGCCGGGAGGCGAGCAGTACTTC. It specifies CASSIVVPGGEQYF.

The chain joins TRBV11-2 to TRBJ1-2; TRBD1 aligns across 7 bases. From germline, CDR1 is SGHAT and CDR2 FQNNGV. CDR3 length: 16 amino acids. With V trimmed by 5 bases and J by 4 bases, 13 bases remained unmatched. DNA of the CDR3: TGTGCCAGCAGCCCCGTTAGGGGGCCAGGAGGCTATGGCTACACCTTC. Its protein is CASSPVRGPGGYGYTF.

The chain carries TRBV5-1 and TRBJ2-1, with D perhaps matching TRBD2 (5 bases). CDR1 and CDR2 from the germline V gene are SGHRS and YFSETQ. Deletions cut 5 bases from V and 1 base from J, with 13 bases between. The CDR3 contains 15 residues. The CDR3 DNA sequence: TGCGCCAGCAGTCGGGGTGCCATTTCCTACAATGAGCAGTTCTTC. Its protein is CASSRGAISYNEQFF.

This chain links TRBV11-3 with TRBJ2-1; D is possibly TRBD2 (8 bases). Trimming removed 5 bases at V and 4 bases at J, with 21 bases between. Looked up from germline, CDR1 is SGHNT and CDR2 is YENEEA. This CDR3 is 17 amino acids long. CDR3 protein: CASSPGEGAGGYNEQFF. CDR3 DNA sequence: TGTGCCAGCAGCCCCGGAGAGGGGGCGGGAGGTTACAATGAGCAGTTCTTC.

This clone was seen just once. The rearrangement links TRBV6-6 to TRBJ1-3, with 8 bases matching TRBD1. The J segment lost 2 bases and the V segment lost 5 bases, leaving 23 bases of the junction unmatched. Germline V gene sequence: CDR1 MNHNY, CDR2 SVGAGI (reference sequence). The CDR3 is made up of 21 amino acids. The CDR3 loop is CASSPSPPGQGRFYTGNTIYF. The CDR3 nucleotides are TGTGCCAGCAGTCCCTCCCCCCCCGGACAGGGCCGATTTTACACTGGAAACACCATATATTTT.

Here the CDR3 reads CASSQAGGTQYF. CDR3 sequence (DNA): TGTGCCAGCAGCCAAGCGGGGGGGACCCAGTACTTC. V usage is TRBV3-1 (or the pseudogene TRBV3-2) and J usage is TRBJ2-5, with 7 nucleotides matching TRBD2. The CDR3 length is 12 residues. Per the germline V gene, CDR1 is LGHDT and CDR2 is YNNKEL (reference sequence). The V and J ends lost 1 base and 7 bases, in that order; junction bases with no gene match: 0.

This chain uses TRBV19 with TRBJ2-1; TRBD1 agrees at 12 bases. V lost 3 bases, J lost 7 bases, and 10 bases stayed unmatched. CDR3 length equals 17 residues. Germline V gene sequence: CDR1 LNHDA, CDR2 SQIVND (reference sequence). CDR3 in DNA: TGTGCCAGTAGTATTGGGTGGAGGGACAGGGGGCGGAATGAGCAGTTCTTC. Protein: CASSIGWRDRGRNEQFF.

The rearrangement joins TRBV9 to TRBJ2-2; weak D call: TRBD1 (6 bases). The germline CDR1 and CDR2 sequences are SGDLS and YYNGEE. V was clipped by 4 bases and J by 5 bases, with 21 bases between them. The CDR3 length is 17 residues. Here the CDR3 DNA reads TGTGCCAGCAGCCCGCGGACCGACCAGGGGAGAACCGGGGAGCTGTTTTTT. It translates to CASSPRTDQGRTGELFF. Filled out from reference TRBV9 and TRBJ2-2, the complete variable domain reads DSGVTQTPKHLITATGQRVTLRCSPRSGDLSVYWYQQSLDQGLQFLIQYYNGEERAKGNILERFSAQQFPDLHSELNLSSLELGDSALYFCASSPRTDQGRTGELFFGEGSRLTVL.